These 21 T cell receptor beta chains came from one sample sequenced in a study of cytomegalovirus exposure and HLA in healthy donors. 13 Jbeta primers and 60 Vbeta primers were used for the PCR. This table comes from immunoSEQ multiplex PCR, and its TCRdb copy is limited to in-frame clones, with some not included. The profile covers about 140,000 clones, with about 74% appearing a single time and 2.5% to 3.5% taken by the ten largest. The sample was PBMCs. Every receptor here comes from a male donor in good health and CMV-seronegative.

This chain joins TRBV6-5 and TRBJ1-2, with 9 bases matching TRBD1. Germline loops: CDR1 MNHEY, CDR2 SVGAGI. This CDR3 comprises 15 residues. With 0 bases clipped from V and 5 bases from J, the junction kept 4 bases outside the gene matches. The CDR3: CASSYSSTGGYGYTF. The CDR3 DNA is TGTGCCAGCAGTTACTCATCGACAGGGGGTTATGGCTACACCTTC.

The V gene is TRBV7-2, the J gene TRBJ1-3; D uncertain. The V end lost 4 bases, the J end lost 0 bases, and 13 bases lay between the germline ends. This CDR3 region has 16 residues. Germline loops: CDR1 SGHTA, CDR2 FQGNSA. CDR3 residues: CASSSQGRSSGNTIYF. CDR3 in DNA: TGTGCCAGCAGCTCCCAAGGTCGGAGCTCTGGAAACACCATATATTTT.

The rearrangement uses TRBV19 and TRBJ1-1; TRBD1 agrees at 8 bases. Trimming took 2 bases from V and 3 from J; bases not matched to a gene: 5. From germline, CDR1 is LNHDA and CDR2 SQIVND (reference sequence). The CDR3 spans 15 residues. The CDR3 coding sequence is TGTGCCAGTAGTATACTCGGACAGGGATACACTGAAGCTTTCTTT. Protein sequence: CASSILGQGYTEAFF.

This clone showed up just once. The chain couples TRBV30 to TRBJ2-3; a weak D match, TRBD2 (5 bases). V dropped 7 bases and J dropped 10 bases, with 30 bases sitting between them. The CDR3 extends over 16 amino acids. Germline V gene sequence: CDR1 GTSNPN, CDR2 SVGIG (reference sequence). The CDR3 nucleotides are TGTGCCTCCAAACAAACCTCTCCGGGTGAGAGGGATCCGCAGTATTTT. Protein sequence: CASKQTSPGERDPQYF.

This sequence joins TRBV5-1 and TRBJ2-2; 7 nucleotides align to TRBD2. J was trimmed by 2 bases and V by 0 bases; bases with no gene match: 1. CDR3 length: 15 residues. CDR1 and CDR2 from the germline V gene are SGHRS and YFSETQ. As DNA, the CDR3 is TGCGCCAGCAGCTTGGTAGCGGGCAACACCGGGGAGCTGTTTTTT. It translates to CASSLVAGNTGELFF.

V usage is TRBV9 and J usage is TRBJ2-7, with 12 bases identical to TRBD2. This CDR3 is built from 15 residues. The germline CDR1 and CDR2 sequences are SGDLS and YYNGEE. V was clipped by 5 bases and J by 6 bases; unmatched bases: 9. CDR3 bases: TGTGCCAGCAGTCCTAGGACTAGCGGGAATGGCGAGCAGTACTTC. Translation: CASSPRTSGNGEQYF.

This clone has a handful of counts. The chain couples TRBV15 to TRBJ2-6; D gene ambiguous. The CDR3 length is 18 residues. The V gene lost 0 bases and the J gene lost 0 bases, with 12 bases spanning the gap. Germline lookup yields CDR1 LNHNV and CDR2 YYDKDF (reference sequence). CDR3 protein: CATSRDGAPSSGANVLTF. The CDR3 nucleotides are TGTGCCACCAGCAGAGACGGAGCTCCTAGCTCTGGGGCCAACGTCCTGACTTTC.

V is TRBV7-9 and J is TRBJ2-1; 7 bases are a match to TRBD2. CDR3 length: 10 residues. Trimming removed 8 bases from V and 9 bases from J; junction bases left unmatched: 1. CDR1 SEHNR and CDR2 FQNEAQ come from the germline V gene (reference sequence). Here the CDR3 reads CASGGGEQFF. CDR3 bases: TGTGCCAGCGGGGGGGGTGAGCAGTTCTTC.

This sequence joins TRBV7-2 and TRBJ1-5; TRBD1 aligns across 7 bases. Germline V gene sequence: CDR1 SGHTA, CDR2 FQGNSA. There are 14 residues in the CDR3. V gave up 3 bases and J gave up 3 bases; unmatched junction bases: 2. CDR3 region: CASSFQGVNQPQHF. The CDR3 nucleotides read TGTGCCAGCAGCTTTCAGGGGGTCAATCAGCCCCAGCATTTT.

Concerning this clone itself: Relative to the germline gene, one junction end is altered; a read error may explain this. The chain carries TRBV20-1 and TRBJ1-2, with 8 nucleotides matching TRBD1. The germline gives CDR1 DFQATT, CDR2 SNEGSKA (reference sequence). This CDR3 contains 9 residues. The CDR3 nucleotides read TGCAGTGCTAGCAGACAGGGGTCCTTC. It translates to CSASRQGSF.

This chain connects TRBV7-2 to TRBJ2-3, with 8 nucleotides matching TRBD1. The CDR3 consists of 14 residues. From germline, CDR1 is SGHTA and CDR2 FQGNSA. J gave up 1 base and V 7 bases, and 4 bases lay outside the gene matches. CDR3 sequence reads: CASKSDRGTDTQYF. The CDR3 DNA sequence: TGTGCCAGCAAATCGGACAGGGGCACAGATACGCAGTATTTT.

The chain couples TRBV5-8 to TRBJ2-7, with TRBD2 as a possible D gene (6 bases). This CDR3 spans 15 amino acids. Deletions cut 4 bases from V and 4 bases from J, with 18 bases between. CDR1 and CDR2 from the germline V gene are SGHTS and YDEGEE. This chain's CDR3 is CASSHSGLRVYEQYF. CDR3 nucleotide sequence: TGTGCCAGCAGCCACAGCGGGTTACGAGTATACGAGCAGTACTTC.

Only a few counts were recorded for this clone. This rearrangement joins TRBV5-1 to TRBJ2-7; 11 bases line up with TRBD1. V lost 0 bases to trimming and J lost 0 bases; unmatched junction nucleotides: 5. This CDR3 is built from 17 residues. CDR1 SGHRS and CDR2 YFSETQ come from the germline V gene. In nucleotides, the CDR3 is TGCGCCAGCAGCTTGGGGACAGGGGGCTTAAGCTCCTACGAGCAGTACTTC. It encodes CASSLGTGGLSSYEQYF.

V and J are TRBV5-1 and TRBJ2-2; TRBD1 matches 12 bases. Germline-derived CDR1 and CDR2 are SGHRS and YFSETQ. V was pared by 3 bases and J by 7 bases, with 4 bases of the junction left unmatched. The CDR3 is 15 residues long. This CDR3 is CASSSGQGAVGELFF. The CDR3 coding sequence is TGCGCCAGCAGCTCGGGACAGGGGGCGGTCGGGGAGCTGTTTTTT. Drawing the rest from reference TRBV5-1 and TRBJ2-2, the complete variable domain is KAGVTQTPRYLIKTRGQQVTLSCSPISGHRSVSWYQQTPGQGLQFLFEYFSETQRNKGNFPGRFSGRQFSNSRSEMNVSTLELGDSALYLCASSSGQGAVGELFFGEGSRLTVL.

V is TRBV11-2 and J is TRBJ1-2; D remains unclear. This CDR3 has 16 residues. V was clipped by 0 bases and J by 14 bases, with 25 bases between them. Germline values: CDR1 SGHAT, CDR2 FQNNGV. As DNA, the CDR3 is TGTGCCAGCAGCTTAGACTTGTTCCGTGGCACATCGCAGTCGACCTTC. Its protein product is CASSLDLFRGTSQSTF.

This clone appeared once. J is TRBJ2-7 and V is TRBV27; D is unresolved. The CDR3 is 14 residues long. V lost 3 bases, J lost 4 bases, and 13 bases lay in between. Germline V lookup: CDR1 MNHEY, CDR2 SMNVEV (reference sequence). The CDR3 here is CASSFRSRSYEQYF. CDR3 DNA: TGTGCCAGCAGTTTCCGGTCCCGCTCTTACGAGCAGTACTTC.

The chain recombines TRBV18 with TRBJ1-5; weak D call: TRBD1 (5 bases). Trimming removed 4 bases from V and 6 bases from J, with 13 bases in between. The CDR3 is 14 residues long. Germline-derived CDR1 and CDR2 are KGHSH and LQKENI. CDR3 sequence reads: CASSLVGGSQPQHF. The CDR3 DNA sequence: TGTGCCAGCTCACTGGTCGGGGGTAGTCAGCCCCAGCATTTT.

The chain links TRBV27 to TRBJ2-7; D is perhaps TRBD2 (7 bases). V was shortened by 0 bases and J by 3 bases, with 15 bases between the two germline ends. Germline V gene data show CDR1 as MNHEY and CDR2 as SMNVEV (reference sequence). The CDR3 totals 16 residues. The DNA for the CDR3 is TGTGCCAGCAGTTTATCGCTAGAGGGGGGGCTCTACGAGCAGTACTTC. This codes for CASSLSLEGGLYEQYF.

This clone showed up just once. CDR3 DNA sequence: TGCGCCAGCAGCCAAGCCCCGGGACTAGCGGGAGGGCGAGATACGCAGTATTTT. It encodes CASSQAPGLAGGRDTQYF. This chain connects TRBV4-1 to TRBJ2-3; 16 bases are shared with TRBD2. Germline V lookup: CDR1 MGHRA, CDR2 YSYEKL. V lost 1 base and J lost 5; bases outside the gene matches: 6. This CDR3 region has 18 residues.

The chain has TRBV7-3 and TRBJ2-1; TRBD2 might be the D (6 bases). This CDR3 region has 14 residues. CDR1 and CDR2 from the germline V gene are SGHTA and FQGTGA. Trimming took 3 bases from V and 5 from J, leaving 11 bases between them. The CDR3 nucleotides are TGTGCCAGCAGCTTTGGGAGGACTGACAATGAGCAGTTCTTC. The encoded protein is CASSFGRTDNEQFF.

This chain uses TRBV28 with TRBJ2-2, with a tentative D call TRBD1 (6 bases). CDR3 size: 13 residues. The V gene lost 5 bases and the J gene lost 4 bases, with 8 bases spanning the gap. CDR1 and CDR2 (germline): MDHEN, SYDVKM. CDR3 in amino acids: CASSTRGTGELFF. The CDR3 DNA reads as TGTGCCAGCAGTACCAGGGGCACCGGGGAGCTGTTTTTT.